This is a list of T cell receptor beta chains from one sample in a study of identical twins. TCRdb reprocessed the 5' RACE reads via MiXCR and lists one record per CDR3 protein. The sample contains about 810,000 distinct CDR3 sequences, 10% to 15% of which appear only once. The same data also went into a second study, on yellow fever vaccine responses in identical twins.

Material: PBMCs. The receptors derive from a young woman in good health. Both conserved end residues are part of each CDR3. Each record gives: CDR3 DNA, CDR3 protein, clone size, V gene, J gene, D gene. A D gene is named only where the DNA matches it firmly. The size of a clone is reported for some rows only, either as once, few or many, or as a class for expanded clones.

TGCGCCAGCAGCTTGGGCAGGACTCCGAACACCGGGGAGCTGTTTTTT	CASSLGRTPNTGELFF	NA	TRBV5-1	TRBJ2-2	NA
TGTGCCAGCAGCCAAGTCGACAGGGATCACACAGATACGCAGTATTTT	CASSQVDRDHTDTQYF	NA	TRBV3-1	TRBJ2-3	TRBD1
TGTGCCAGCAGTGAATCAGAAGGAGCTTTCTTT	CASSESEGAFF	NA	TRBV2	TRBJ1-1	NA
TGTGCCAGCAGCCCACGGCTAGCGGGTCGGTACGAGCAGTACTTC	CASSPRLAGRYEQYF	NA	TRBV3-1	TRBJ2-7	TRBD2
TGTGCCAGTGAACCCGGGACAGGGAGGAACATTCAGTACTTC	CASEPGTGRNIQYF	few	TRBV28	TRBJ2-4	TRBD1
TGTGCCAGCAGCTTAAAAGGGGACACAGATACGCAGTATTTT	CASSLKGDTDTQYF	NA	TRBV7-8	TRBJ2-3	NA
TGCGCCAGCAGTCAGGGGAAGAAAAACACAGATACGCAGTATTTT	CASSQGKKNTDTQYF	NA	TRBV10-1	TRBJ2-3	NA
TGTGCCAGCAGTGGGATGCGGGATGGGCAGTTCTTC	CASSGMRDGQFF	few	TRBV2	TRBJ2-1	NA
TGTGCTAGTGGTTTGCGGGCGGGAGCAGATACGCAGTATTTT	CASGLRAGADTQYF	NA	TRBV12-5	TRBJ2-3	TRBD2
TGCAGTGCTAGAGGCAGACTAGCGGGAGTCATCCTCTACGAGCAGTACTTC	CSARGRLAGVILYEQYF	NA	TRBV20-1	TRBJ2-7	TRBD2
TGCAGCGTGCTTTTCACTAGCGGAAACGAGCAGTACTTC	CSVLFTSGNEQYF	many	TRBV29-1	TRBJ2-7	TRBD2
TGTGCCAGCAGTCTGGGTAGCGGAGGCCTTTACGAGCAGTACTTC	CASSLGSGGLYEQYF	NA	TRBV2	TRBJ2-7	NA
TGTGCCACCAGTGACTCGGGGGGCCGCCACACAGATACGCAGTATTTT	CATSDSGGRHTDTQYF	few	TRBV24-1	TRBJ2-3	NA
TGTGCCAGCAGCCACCGGGACTGGGGCGGGACCCAGTACTTC	CASSHRDWGGTQYF	NA	TRBV7-2	TRBJ2-5	NA
TGCGCCAGCAGCTTGCCTGCTAGCGGAATCTACGAGCAGTACTTC	CASSLPASGIYEQYF	NA	TRBV5-1	TRBJ2-7	TRBD2
TGTGCCAGCAACGATGGGAAGGGCCTCTACGAGCAGTACTTC	CASNDGKGLYEQYF	many	TRBV12-3/TRBV12-4	TRBJ2-7	NA
TGCAGTGCTACCCGGACTAGCGGGGGAGCCGGGGAGCTGTTTTTT	CSATRTSGGAGELFF	many	TRBV20-1	TRBJ2-2	TRBD2
TGCAGCGTTGAAGATCGCGGGGCTCGGTACAATGAGCAGTTCTTC	CSVEDRGARYNEQFF	NA	TRBV29-1	TRBJ2-1	NA
TGTGCCAGCAGCCCTGTGCACGGGTCATACAATGAGCAGTTCTTC	CASSPVHGSYNEQFF	many	TRBV11-2	TRBJ2-1	NA
TGTGCCAGCATAAGGGAACAGGGATTCACCGGGGAGCTGTTTTTT	CASIREQGFTGELFF	NA	TRBV12-3/TRBV12-4	TRBJ2-2	NA
TGCAGTGCTTACTCGACGAGGGCGGGGAACTACGAGCAGTACTTC	CSAYSTRAGNYEQYF	NA	TRBV20-1	TRBJ2-7	NA
TGCAGTGTTGGAGCGGGAGAACCGTACGAGCAGTACTTC	CSVGAGEPYEQYF	many	TRBV20-1	TRBJ2-7	TRBD2
TGCGCCAGCAGCCAGGGACACTACAATGAGCAGTTCTTC	CASSQGHYNEQFF	few	TRBV4-1	TRBJ2-1	NA
TGCAGCGTTGTGGACTACGAGCAGTACTTC	CSVVDYEQYF	few	TRBV29-1	TRBJ2-7	NA
TGTGCCAGCAGCCCCGGTTCCGGGACAGGGGGATCGAAGACCCAGTACTTC	CASSPGSGTGGSKTQYF	few	TRBV5-4	TRBJ2-5	TRBD1
TGTGCCAGCTCACCTTCATTTGACCTTACTACCGGGGAGCTGTTTTTT	CASSPSFDLTTGELFF	NA	TRBV18	TRBJ2-2	NA
TGTGCCAGCAGCTTTTCCGGAGGGCAAGAGACCCAGTACTTC	CASSFSGGQETQYF	many	TRBV12-3/TRBV12-4	TRBJ2-5	NA
TGTGCCAGCAGCGGGTCGGAAGCTTTCTTT	CASSGSEAFF	few	TRBV7-8	TRBJ1-1	NA
TGTGCCAGCAGTGGAGGGCCGTTCTACGGTGAAAAACTGTTTTTT	CASSGGPFYGEKLFF	many	TRBV27	TRBJ1-4	NA
TGCGCCAGCAGGGTCGGGGCTCAAGAGACCCAGTACTTC	CASRVGAQETQYF	few	TRBV5-1	TRBJ2-5	NA
TGTGCCAGCAGCGACCTAGGGAGGGGATATGGCTACACCTTC	CASSDLGRGYGYTF	many	TRBV12-3/TRBV12-4	TRBJ1-2	NA
TGTGCCAGCAGCAGGACACAGGGGGCCCGGAACACTGAAGCTTTCTTT	CASSRTQGARNTEAFF	NA	TRBV6-1	TRBJ1-1	TRBD1
TGCAGTACTAGCGGGGGGCATACAGATACGCAGTATTTT	CSTSGGHTDTQYF	NA	TRBV20-1	TRBJ2-3	TRBD2
TGTGCCATCAGTGAGTCGTCTAGCGGGAGGGCCGGCTACGAGCAGTACTTC	CAISESSSGRAGYEQYF	NA	TRBV10-3	TRBJ2-7	TRBD2
TGTGCACTACTTGACACTGAAGCTTTCTTT	CALLDTEAFF	NA	TRBV2	TRBJ1-1	NA
TGTGCCAGCAGCTTAGCTAAATCTACGGGGGGCAGTTTGACAGATACGCAGTATTTT	CASSLAKSTGGSLTDTQYF	NA	TRBV11-1	TRBJ2-3	NA
TGTGCCAGCAGACCCGAGGCGGGAGGGGGGAGGAAGTTCTTC	CASRPEAGGGRKFF	few	TRBV7-2	TRBJ2-1	TRBD2
TGTGCCATCAGCCCAGGGACCAATTTAAACTCCTACAATGAGCAGTTCTTC	CAISPGTNLNSYNEQFF	NA	TRBV10-3	TRBJ2-1	NA
TGTGCCAGCAGCCAAGAAAAGGGTACCACTGAAGCTTTCTTT	CASSQEKGTTEAFF	NA	TRBV4-2	TRBJ1-1	NA
TGCGCCAGCAGCCCCGAACAGGGTGGAAATTCACCCCTCCACTTT	CASSPEQGGNSPLHF	many	TRBV4-1	TRBJ1-6	NA
TGTGCCAGCACCCGCGGAGCGGAGAGCAACACCGGGGAGCTGTTTTTT	CASTRGAESNTGELFF	many	TRBV12-3/TRBV12-4	TRBJ2-2	NA
TGTGCCAGCAGCCCTTGGGACAGGGGAAATGAGCAGTTCTTC	CASSPWDRGNEQFF	many	TRBV28	TRBJ2-1	TRBD1
TGCGCCAGCAGCTTGGCTACGGACCGCAACCAAGAGACCCAGTACTTC	CASSLATDRNQETQYF	NA	TRBV5-1	TRBJ2-5	NA
TGTGCCACCACCCAGGAAGCGGCTGAAGCTTTCTTT	CATTQEAAEAFF	NA	TRBV10-3	TRBJ1-1	NA
TGTGCCAGCAGTGCCGGGACCGAATTAGCCAAAAACATTCAGTACTTC	CASSAGTELAKNIQYF	many	TRBV27	TRBJ2-4	NA
TGCAGCGCCAAGGACAGATCCACCGGGGAGCTGTTTTTT	CSAKDRSTGELFF	NA	TRBV29-1	TRBJ2-2	NA